The 14 T cell receptor beta chains in this list originate from one sample, sequenced in a study of cytomegalovirus exposure and HLA in healthy donors. The study ran its PCR with 60 Vbeta and 13 Jbeta primers. Produced via immunoSEQ multiplex PCR; TCRdb's table is partial and in-frame only. The table lists about 130,000 clones, around 84% of them singletons, with approximately 3% in the top ten. The sample comprised PBMCs. These receptors were collected from a woman younger than 30 in good health and CMV-seropositive.

The rearrangement links TRBV9 to TRBJ2-5; TRBD2 aligns across 9 bases. There are 14 residues in the CDR3. In germline, CDR1 is SGDLS, CDR2 YYNGEE. Trimming cost V 0 bases and J 4 bases; bases outside gene matches: 1. The chain's CDR3 is CASSVGGGVETQYF. The CDR3 DNA reads as TGTGCCAGCAGCGTAGGCGGGGGGGTAGAGACCCAGTACTTC. The whole variable domain, filled in from reference TRBV9 and TRBJ2-5, reads DSGVTQTPKHLITATGQRVTLRCSPRSGDLSVYWYQQSLDQGLQFLIQYYNGEERAKGNILERFSAQQFPDLHSELNLSSLELGDSALYFCASSVGGGVETQYFGPGTRLLVL.

This sequence joins TRBV29-1 and TRBJ1-1; D gene unclear. V was pared by 7 bases and J by 4 bases, with 4 bases between. The CDR3 contains 9 residues. CDR1 and CDR2 (germline): SQVTM, ANQGSEA. CDR3 region: CSASTEAFF. Here the CDR3 DNA reads TGCAGCGCATCCACTGAAGCTTTCTTT.

CDR3 residues: CASSIRGLGYEQYF. The CDR3 DNA reads as TGTGCCAGCAGTATCAGGGGGCTAGGCTACGAGCAGTACTTC. The rearrangement links TRBV28 to TRBJ2-7; 8 nucleotides match TRBD1. The CDR3 contains 14 residues. Germline V gene data show CDR1 as MDHEN and CDR2 as SYDVKM. The junction had 6 bases not matched to a gene; V was cut back by 5 bases and J by 3 bases.

The J gene is TRBJ2-3, the V gene TRBV9; D perhaps matches TRBD2 (5 bases). The CDR3 loop spans 13 amino acids. With 3 bases removed from V and 12 bases from J, the gap between germline ends came to 17 bases. In germline, CDR1 is SGDLS, CDR2 YYNGEE. CDR3 DNA sequence: TGTGCCAGCAGCGCCCACCAACGGGAAGCACAGTATTTT. Protein: CASSAHQREAQYF.

This sequence joins TRBV27 and TRBJ2-3, with TRBD1 identical over 7 bases. Germline CDR1 MNHEY, CDR2 SMNVEV (reference sequence). With V trimmed by 5 bases and J by 3 bases, 5 bases remained unmatched. This CDR3 contains 14 residues. The CDR3 sequence: CASSPTGDTDTQYF. The CDR3 coding sequence is TGTGCCAGCAGTCCCACAGGGGATACAGATACGCAGTATTTT.

The rearrangement links TRBV6-5 to TRBJ2-7; TRBD1 aligns across 7 bases. The V segment lost 5 bases and the J segment 4 bases; nucleotides outside the gene matches: 5. The CDR3 is 13 residues long. Per the germline V gene, CDR1 is MNHEY and CDR2 is SVGAGI. CDR3 loop: CASSRRTGYEQYF. The DNA for the CDR3 is TGTGCCAGCAGTCGACGGACAGGTTACGAGCAGTACTTC.

This clone has more than one count but fewer than ten. This chain joins TRBV4-2 and TRBJ2-1, with D unclear. V lost 1 base to trimming and J lost 9 bases, with 10 bases between them. Germline V gene data show CDR1 as LGHNA and CDR2 as YNFKEQ. CDR3 size: 13 residues. In nucleotides, the CDR3 is TGTGCCAGCAGCCAAGTTGAGGATCCTGAGCAGTTCTTC. Translated, it gives CASSQVEDPEQFF.

The genes are TRBV6-5 and TRBJ2-7; 8 bases align to TRBD1. The CDR3 contains 12 residues. V lost 5 bases to trimming and J lost 9 bases; unmatched junction nucleotides: 6. In germline, CDR1 is MNHEY, CDR2 SVGAGI. The CDR3 sequence: CASSPGQGRQYF. CDR3 DNA sequence: TGTGCCAGCAGTCCCGGACAGGGCCGGCAGTACTTC.

J is TRBJ1-2 and V is TRBV7-5; the DNA was not compared with TRBD1, the D call given in the table. TRBV7-5 is designated a pseudogene. CDR3 length: 13 amino acids. The CDR3 reads CASPLRQGVGYTF. The CDR3 coding sequence is TGTGCCAGCCCTCTACGTCAAGGGGTAGGCTACACCTTC.

This chain uses TRBV5-1 with TRBJ1-1; maybe TRBD1 (6 bases). Trimming removed 3 bases from V and 1 base from J, with 10 bases in between. Germline CDR1 and CDR2: SGHRS and YFSETQ. This CDR3 spans 14 amino acids. CDR3 sequence reads: CASSSRTANTEAFF. The DNA of the CDR3 is TGCGCCAGCAGCTCCAGGACAGCGAACACTGAAGCTTTCTTT.

V gene TRBV7-3 combines with J gene TRBJ2-3; D unclear. The germline CDR1 and CDR2 sequences are SGHTA and FQGTGA. Trimming stripped 4 bases from V and 3 bases from J, with 11 bases between. This CDR3 comprises 14 residues. CDR3 DNA sequence: TGTGCCAGCAGCTCCACGACTTGGACAGATACGCAGTATTTT. Protein: CASSSTTWTDTQYF.

The chain combines TRBV6-5 with TRBJ2-3; D is uncertain. CDR3 length: 13 amino acids. Germline CDR1 is MNHEY and CDR2 is SVGAGI. V was pared by 8 bases and J by 2 bases, with 11 bases between. The CDR3 is CASRTSNTDTQYF. The CDR3, as DNA: TGTGCCAGCCGCACTTCAAACACAGATACGCAGTATTTT.

Here the CDR3 reads CASSPSTGAREFF. The CDR3 DNA sequence: TGTGCCAGTAGTCCTTCGACAGGGGCGAGGGAGTTCTTC. The chain recombines TRBV19 with TRBJ2-1; 8 bases align to TRBD1. With V trimmed by 5 bases and J by 14 bases, 11 bases remained unmatched. Germline loops: CDR1 LNHDA, CDR2 SQIVND (reference sequence). The length of the CDR3 is 13 residues.

V is TRBV7-9 and J is TRBJ2-7, with TRBD1 identical over 9 bases. Per germline, CDR1 SEHNR and CDR2 FQNEAQ (reference sequence). V gave up 5 bases and J gave up 3 bases; unmatched junction bases: 5. This CDR3 has 14 amino acids. This CDR3 is CASSPGQGDYEQYF. CDR3 nucleotide sequence: TGTGCCAGCAGCCCGGGACAGGGCGACTACGAGCAGTACTTC.